The 13 T cell receptor beta chains given below trace back to one sample, sequenced in a study of shared clonotypes between healthy human individuals. Naive-designated CD8 cells lacked CD45RO, were positively enriched for CCR7, and omitted terminally differentiated effector memory CD45RA+ cells. Assay used: immunoSEQ multiplex PCR; TCRdb lists only in-frame clones, some missing. Of about 2 million clones in the sample, roughly 94% were seen once. Sequenced input: naive CD8+ T cells sorted from blood. Receptor source: a man between 18 and 35 years old in good health.

The count of this clone is one. Distinct nucleotide sequences in the sample also encode this CDR3. The V and J genes are TRBV5-6 and TRBJ2-7; D not resolved. Between the trimmed V and J ends, which lost 0 bases and 2 bases, there was a span of 6 bases. Germline values: CDR1 SGHDT, CDR2 YYEEEE. The length of the CDR3 is 13 residues. Here the CDR3 DNA reads TGTGCCAGCAGCTTGGGTAGCCCCTACGAGCAGTACTTC. Translating it yields CASSLGSPYEQYF.

The chain combines TRBV28 with TRBJ2-7; D perhaps matches TRBD1 (5 bases). The CDR3 length is 16 residues. Trimming took off 0 bases at V and 2 bases at J, with 14 bases between the two ends. The germline V gene has CDR1 MDHEN and CDR2 SYDVKM. In DNA, the CDR3 is TGTGCCAGCAGTTTATGGGGCGGTACAGGCGCCTACGAGCAGTACTTC. This codes for CASSLWGGTGAYEQYF.

The CDR3 reads CASSLGGRAFEQYF. CDR3 in DNA: TGTGCCAGCAGCTTAGGCGGGAGGGCCTTCGAGCAGTACTTC. V and J are TRBV7-2 and TRBJ2-7; 9 bases map to TRBD2. The CDR3 loop spans 14 amino acids. CDR1 is SGHTA, CDR2 FQGNSA, per germline. After removal of 1 base from V and 6 bases from J, the junction contained 4 bases not matched to a gene.

The genes are TRBV7-8 and TRBJ1-4, with unresolved D. With 0 bases removed from V and 5 bases from J, the gap between germline ends came to 13 bases. CDR1 and CDR2 (germline): SGHVS, FQNEAQ. The CDR3 runs to 16 residues. Here the CDR3 DNA reads TGTGCCAGCAGCTTAGCAGAGGGTGGGTTAAATGAAAAACTGTTTTTT. It encodes CASSLAEGGLNEKLFF.

The chain employs TRBV2 and TRBJ1-5, with no clear D. V was clipped by 8 bases and J by 2 bases, with 7 bases between them. Germline loops: CDR1 SNHLY, CDR2 FYNNEI. The CDR3 has 12 amino acids. The CDR3 nucleotides read TGTGCCAGCGGCGAGGGCAATCAGCCCCAGCATTTT. Translated, it gives CASGEGNQPQHF.

The V call is TRBV7-8, the J call TRBJ1-5, with 10 bases that match TRBD1. In germline, CDR1 is SGHVS, CDR2 FQNEAQ. V shed 0 bases and J 3 bases; nucleotides not matched to a gene: 2. The CDR3 is made up of 16 amino acids. The CDR3 sequence: CASSLAGQGNNQPQHF. In DNA form, the CDR3 reads TGTGCCAGCAGCTTAGCGGGACAGGGGAACAATCAGCCCCAGCATTTT.

This chain links TRBV7-8 with TRBJ2-7; possible D gene TRBD2, 6 bases. V shed 5 bases and J shed 4 bases, with 18 bases lying between them. Germline V gene sequence: CDR1 SGHVS, CDR2 FQNEAQ. The CDR3 is made up of 15 amino acids. DNA of the CDR3: TGTGCCAGCAGCGCATTAGCGGTTGCGGGGTACGAGCAGTACTTC. This gives the protein CASSALAVAGYEQYF.

The CDR3 DNA reads as TGTGCCAGCAGCTTAGGCCCACCCAACTTCTACGAGCAGTACTTC. The encoded protein is CASSLGPPNFYEQYF. The chain is built from TRBV11-2 and TRBJ2-7; D unclear. Between the trimmed V and J ends, which lost 1 base and 3 bases, there was a span of 13 bases. The CDR3 runs to 15 residues. CDR1 and CDR2 from the germline V gene are SGHAT and FQNNGV.

The rearrangement joins TRBV7-2 to TRBJ2-7, with 8 bases that match TRBD1. The CDR3 runs 16 residues. Germline V gene lookup returns CDR1 SGHTA and CDR2 FQGNSA. The trim removed 4 bases at V and 1 base at J, leaving 9 bases unmatched. DNA of the CDR3: TGTGCCAGCAGCTACTCCTTGGACAGGGTATCCTACGAGCAGTACTTC. Protein: CASSYSLDRVSYEQYF.

The chain uses TRBV29-1 and TRBJ1-2; 7 nucleotides match TRBD1. With V trimmed by 2 bases and J by 4 bases, 10 bases remained unmatched. Per the germline V gene, CDR1 is SQVTM and CDR2 is ANQGSEA. The CDR3 sequence is 15 residues long. The CDR3 region is CSVELGTGVSYGYTF. The CDR3 DNA sequence: TGCAGCGTTGAATTGGGCACAGGGGTGAGCTATGGCTACACCTTC.

This clone was seen only a few times. The chain recombines TRBV10-2 with TRBJ1-6; tentatively, D is TRBD1 (6 bases). CDR3 length: 13 residues. Per germline, CDR1 WSHSY and CDR2 SAAADI. Trimming pared 3 bases from V and 7 bases from J, leaving 7 bases between. The CDR3, as DNA: TGCGCCAGCAGTGACGGGACAAATTCACCCCTCCACTTT. Encoded protein: CASSDGTNSPLHF.

V usage is TRBV13 and J usage is TRBJ2-7, with D perhaps matching TRBD1 (5 bases). This CDR3 comprises 15 residues. Germline loops: CDR1 PRHDT, CDR2 FYEKMQ (reference sequence). The V gene lost 2 bases and the J gene lost 3 bases, with 14 bases spanning the gap. CDR3 residues: CASSLSRRTYYEQYF. DNA for the CDR3: TGTGCCAGCAGCTTATCCCGACGGACATACTACGAGCAGTACTTC.

The chain links TRBV6-5 to TRBJ2-7; TRBD2 agrees at 10 bases. This CDR3 contains 15 residues. Germline V gene lookup returns CDR1 MNHEY and CDR2 SVGAGI. The junction had 9 bases not matched to a gene; V was cut back by 5 bases and J by 5 bases. The CDR3 loop is CASSPFEAGGHEQYF. CDR3 bases: TGTGCCAGCAGTCCCTTCGAAGCGGGGGGGCACGAGCAGTACTTC.